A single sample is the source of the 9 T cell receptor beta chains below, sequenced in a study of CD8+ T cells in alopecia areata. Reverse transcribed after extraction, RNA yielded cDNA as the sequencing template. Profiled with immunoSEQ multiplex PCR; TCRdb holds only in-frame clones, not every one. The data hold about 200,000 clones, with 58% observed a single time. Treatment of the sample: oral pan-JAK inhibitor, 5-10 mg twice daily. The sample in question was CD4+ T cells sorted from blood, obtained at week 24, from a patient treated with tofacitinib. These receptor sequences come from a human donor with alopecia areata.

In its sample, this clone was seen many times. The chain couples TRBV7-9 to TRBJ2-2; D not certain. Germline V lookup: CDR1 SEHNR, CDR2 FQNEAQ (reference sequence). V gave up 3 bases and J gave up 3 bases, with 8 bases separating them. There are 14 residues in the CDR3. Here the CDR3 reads CASSFHSDTGELFF. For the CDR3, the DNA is TGTGCCAGCAGCTTTCACAGTGACACCGGGGAGCTGTTTTTT.

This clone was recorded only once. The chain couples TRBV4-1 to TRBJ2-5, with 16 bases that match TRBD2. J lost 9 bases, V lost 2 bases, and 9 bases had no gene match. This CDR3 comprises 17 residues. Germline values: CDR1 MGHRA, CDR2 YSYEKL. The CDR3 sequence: CASSQPGLAGGVSAQYF. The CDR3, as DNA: TGCGCCAGCAGCCAACCGGGACTAGCGGGGGGGGTTTCGGCCCAGTACTTC.

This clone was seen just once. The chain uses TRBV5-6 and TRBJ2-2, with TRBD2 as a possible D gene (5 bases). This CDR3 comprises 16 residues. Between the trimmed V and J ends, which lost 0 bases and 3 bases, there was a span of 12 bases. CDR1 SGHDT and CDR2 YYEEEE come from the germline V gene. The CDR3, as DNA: TGTGCCAGCAGCTTGGTGGCTAGCCGAGACACCGGGGAGCTGTTTTTT. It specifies CASSLVASRDTGELFF.

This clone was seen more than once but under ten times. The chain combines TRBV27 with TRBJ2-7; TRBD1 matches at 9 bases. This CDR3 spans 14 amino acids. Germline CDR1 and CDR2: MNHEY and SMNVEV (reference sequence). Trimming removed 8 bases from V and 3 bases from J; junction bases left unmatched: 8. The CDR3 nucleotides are TGTGCCAGCGCAAAACAGGGGGCCCACTACGAGCAGTACTTC. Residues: CASAKQGAHYEQYF.

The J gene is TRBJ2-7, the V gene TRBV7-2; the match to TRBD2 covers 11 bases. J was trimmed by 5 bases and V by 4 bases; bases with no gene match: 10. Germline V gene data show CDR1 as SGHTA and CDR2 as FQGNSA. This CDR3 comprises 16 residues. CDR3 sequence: CASSSRIVLAGDEQYF. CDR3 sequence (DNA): TGTGCCAGCAGCTCCCGTATCGTACTAGCGGGAGACGAGCAGTACTTC.

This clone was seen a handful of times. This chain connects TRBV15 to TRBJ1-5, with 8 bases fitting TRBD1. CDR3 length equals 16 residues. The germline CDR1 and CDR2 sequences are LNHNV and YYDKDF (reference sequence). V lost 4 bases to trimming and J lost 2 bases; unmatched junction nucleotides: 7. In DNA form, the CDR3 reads TGTGCCACCAGCACCCGGACAGGGATGCGCAATCAGCCCCAGCATTTT. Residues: CATSTRTGMRNQPQHF. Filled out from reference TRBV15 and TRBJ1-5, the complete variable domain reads DAMVIQNPRYQVTQFGKPVTLSCSQTLNHNVMYWYQQKSSQAPKLLFHYYDKDFNNEADTPDNFQSRRPNTSFCFLDIRSPGLGDTAMYLCATSTRTGMRNQPQHFGDGTRLSIL.

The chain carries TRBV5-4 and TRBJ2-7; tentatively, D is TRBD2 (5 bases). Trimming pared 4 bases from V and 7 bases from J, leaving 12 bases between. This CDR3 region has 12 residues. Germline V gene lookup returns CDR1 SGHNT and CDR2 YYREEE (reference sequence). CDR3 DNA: TGTGCCAGCAGCGGAATAACGGGGGAGCAGTACTTC. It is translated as CASSGITGEQYF.

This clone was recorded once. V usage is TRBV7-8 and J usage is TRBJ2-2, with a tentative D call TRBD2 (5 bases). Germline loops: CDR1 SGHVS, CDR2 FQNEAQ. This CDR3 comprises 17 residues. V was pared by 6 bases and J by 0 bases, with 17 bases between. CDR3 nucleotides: TGTGCCAGCAGTTTTCGGGCAGCGGCCTCGAACACCGGGGAGCTGTTTTTT. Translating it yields CASSFRAAASNTGELFF.

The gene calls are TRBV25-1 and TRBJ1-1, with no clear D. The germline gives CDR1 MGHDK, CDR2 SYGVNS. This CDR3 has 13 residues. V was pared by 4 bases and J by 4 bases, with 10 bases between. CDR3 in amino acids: CASSVGGRTEAFF. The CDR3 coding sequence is TGTGCCAGCAGTGTAGGTGGGCGCACTGAAGCTTTCTTT.